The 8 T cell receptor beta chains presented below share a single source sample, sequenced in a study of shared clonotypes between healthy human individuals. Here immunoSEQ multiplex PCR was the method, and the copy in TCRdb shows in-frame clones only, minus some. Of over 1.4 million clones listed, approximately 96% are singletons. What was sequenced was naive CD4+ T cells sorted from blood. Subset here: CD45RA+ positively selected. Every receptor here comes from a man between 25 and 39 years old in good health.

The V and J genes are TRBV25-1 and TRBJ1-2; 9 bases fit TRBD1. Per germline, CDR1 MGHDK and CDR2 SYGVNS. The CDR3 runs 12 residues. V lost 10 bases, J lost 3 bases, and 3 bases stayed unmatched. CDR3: CATWDRDYGYTF. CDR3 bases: TGTGCCACCTGGGACAGGGACTATGGCTACACCTTC.

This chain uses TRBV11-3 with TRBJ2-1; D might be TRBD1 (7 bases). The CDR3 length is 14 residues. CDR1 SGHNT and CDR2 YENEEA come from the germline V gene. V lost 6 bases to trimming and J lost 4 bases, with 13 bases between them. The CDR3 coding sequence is TGTGCCAGCAGTCGGAGGGGGCGGTACAATGAGCAGTTCTTC. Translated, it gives CASSRRGRYNEQFF.

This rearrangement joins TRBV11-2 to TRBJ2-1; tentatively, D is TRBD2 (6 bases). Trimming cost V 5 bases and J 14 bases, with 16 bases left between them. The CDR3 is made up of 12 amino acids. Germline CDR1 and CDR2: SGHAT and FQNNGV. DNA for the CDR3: TGTGCCAGCAGCCCCGACCGGTCGGGAGAGTTCTTC. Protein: CASSPDRSGEFF.

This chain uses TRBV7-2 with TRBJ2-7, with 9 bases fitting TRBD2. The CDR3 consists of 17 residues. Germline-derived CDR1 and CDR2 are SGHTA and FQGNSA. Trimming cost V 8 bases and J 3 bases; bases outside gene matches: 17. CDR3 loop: CASGSQKRLAGLYEQYF. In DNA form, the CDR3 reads TGTGCCAGCGGTTCCCAGAAACGTCTAGCGGGACTCTACGAGCAGTACTTC.

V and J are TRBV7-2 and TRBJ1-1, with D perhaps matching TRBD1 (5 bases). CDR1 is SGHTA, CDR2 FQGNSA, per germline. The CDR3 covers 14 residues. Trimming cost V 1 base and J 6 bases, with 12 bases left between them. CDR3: CASSLVGDRPEAFF. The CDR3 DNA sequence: TGTGCCAGCAGCTTAGTGGGGGACCGGCCTGAAGCTTTCTTT.

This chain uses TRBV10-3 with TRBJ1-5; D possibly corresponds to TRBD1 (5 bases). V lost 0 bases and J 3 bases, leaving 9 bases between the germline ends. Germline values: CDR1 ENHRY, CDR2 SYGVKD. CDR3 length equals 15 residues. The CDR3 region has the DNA TGTGCCATCAGTGAGTCCCAGGGCGCCAATCAGCCCCAGCATTTT. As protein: CAISESQGANQPQHF.

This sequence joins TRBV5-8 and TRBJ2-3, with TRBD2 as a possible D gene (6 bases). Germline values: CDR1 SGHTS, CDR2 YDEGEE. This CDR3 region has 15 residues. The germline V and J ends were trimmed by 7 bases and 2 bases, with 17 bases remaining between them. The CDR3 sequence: CASRGGNLPTDTQYF. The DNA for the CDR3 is TGTGCCAGCCGGGGCGGGAATCTCCCCACAGATACGCAGTATTTT.

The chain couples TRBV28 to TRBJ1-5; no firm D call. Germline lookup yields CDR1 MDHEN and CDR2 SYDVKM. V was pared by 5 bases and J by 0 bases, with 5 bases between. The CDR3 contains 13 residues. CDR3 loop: CASSGVSNQPQHF. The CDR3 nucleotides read TGTGCCAGCAGTGGGGTTAGCAATCAGCCCCAGCATTTT.